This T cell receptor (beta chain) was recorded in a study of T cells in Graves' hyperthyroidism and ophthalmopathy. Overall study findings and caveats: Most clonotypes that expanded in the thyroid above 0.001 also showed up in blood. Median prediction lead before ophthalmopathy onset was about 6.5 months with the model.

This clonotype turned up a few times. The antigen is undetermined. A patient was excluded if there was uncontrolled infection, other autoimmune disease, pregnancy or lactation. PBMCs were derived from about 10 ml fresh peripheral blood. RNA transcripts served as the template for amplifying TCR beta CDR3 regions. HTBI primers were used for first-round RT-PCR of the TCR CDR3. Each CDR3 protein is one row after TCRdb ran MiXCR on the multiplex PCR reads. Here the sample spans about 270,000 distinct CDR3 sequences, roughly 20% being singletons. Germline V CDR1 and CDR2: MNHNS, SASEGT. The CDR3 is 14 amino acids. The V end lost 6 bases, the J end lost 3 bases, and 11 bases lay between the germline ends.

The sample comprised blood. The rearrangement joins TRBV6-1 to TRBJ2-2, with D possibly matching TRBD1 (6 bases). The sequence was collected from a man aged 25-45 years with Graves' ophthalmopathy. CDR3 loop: CASSWQGYTGELFF. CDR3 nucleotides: TGTGCCAGCAGCTGGCAGGGGTACACCGGGGAGCTGTTTTTT.